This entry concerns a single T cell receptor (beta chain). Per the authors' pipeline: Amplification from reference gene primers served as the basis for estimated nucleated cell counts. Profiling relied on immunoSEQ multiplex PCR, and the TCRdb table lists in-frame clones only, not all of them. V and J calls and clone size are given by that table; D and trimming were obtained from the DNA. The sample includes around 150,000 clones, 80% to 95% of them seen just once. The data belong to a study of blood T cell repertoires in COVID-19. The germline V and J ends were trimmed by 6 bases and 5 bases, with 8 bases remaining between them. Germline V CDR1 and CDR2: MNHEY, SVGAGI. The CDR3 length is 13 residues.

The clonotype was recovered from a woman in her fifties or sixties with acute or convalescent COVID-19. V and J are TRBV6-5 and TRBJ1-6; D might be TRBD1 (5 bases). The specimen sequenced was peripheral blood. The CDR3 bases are TGTGCCAGCAGGTCAGGGAATAATTCACCCCTCCACTTT. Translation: CASRSGNNSPLHF.